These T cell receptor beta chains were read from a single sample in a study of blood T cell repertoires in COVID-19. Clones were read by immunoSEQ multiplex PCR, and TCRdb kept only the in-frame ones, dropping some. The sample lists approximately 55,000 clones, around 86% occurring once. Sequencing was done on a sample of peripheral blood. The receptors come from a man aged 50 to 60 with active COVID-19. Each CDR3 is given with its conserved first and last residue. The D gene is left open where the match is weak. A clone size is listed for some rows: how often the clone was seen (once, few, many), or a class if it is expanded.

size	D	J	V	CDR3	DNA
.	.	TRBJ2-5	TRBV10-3	CAISLMDQETQYF	TGTGCCATCAGCCTAATGGACCAAGAGACCCAGTACTTC
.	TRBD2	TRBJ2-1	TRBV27	CATRRWEGLGNEQFF	TGTGCCACCCGGCGGTGGGAGGGCCTCGGCAATGAGCAGTTCTTC
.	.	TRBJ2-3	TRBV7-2	CASSLAGRDTQYF	TGTGCCAGCAGCTTAGCGGGGCGGGATACGCAGTATTTT
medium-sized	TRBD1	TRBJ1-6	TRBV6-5	CASSYSRQGLNSPLHF	TGTGCCAGCAGTTACTCTCGACAGGGCCTTAATTCACCCCTCCACTTT
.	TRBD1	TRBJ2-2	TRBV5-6	CASSLGTGGSTGELFF	TGTGCCAGCAGCTTAGGGACAGGGGGTAGCACCGGGGAGCTGTTTTTT
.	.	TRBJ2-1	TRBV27	CASSLRWAGSRGDNEQFF	TGTGCCAGCAGTTTAAGATGGGCGGGGTCCAGGGGGGACAATGAGCAGTTCTTC
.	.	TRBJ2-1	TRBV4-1	CASSSEQGSEQFF	TGCGCCAGCAGCTCGGAACAGGGCAGTGAGCAGTTCTTC
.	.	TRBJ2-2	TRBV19	CASSLRPHGDTGELFF	TGTGCCAGTAGTCTCCGACCGCACGGGGACACCGGGGAGCTGTTTTTT
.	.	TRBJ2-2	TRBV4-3	CASSHRTPNTGELFF	TGCGCCAGCAGCCACAGGACACCGAACACCGGGGAGCTGTTTTTT
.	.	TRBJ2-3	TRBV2	CASSEDRGTQYF	TGTGCCAGCAGTGAAGATCGGGGTACGCAGTATTTT
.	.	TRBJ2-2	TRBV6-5	CASSLRGELFF	TGTGCCAGCAGTCTCAGGGGGGAGCTGTTTTTT
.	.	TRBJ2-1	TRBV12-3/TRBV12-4	CASGGWAYNEQFF	TGTGCCAGCGGAGGTTGGGCGTACAATGAGCAGTTCTTC
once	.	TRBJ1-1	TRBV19	CASSSGTGTEAFF	TGTGCCAGTAGTTCCGGGACTGGCACTGAAGCTTTCTTT
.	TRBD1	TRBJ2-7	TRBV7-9	CASSFFPRPGQGAYEQYF	TGTGCCAGCAGCTTTTTCCCGAGGCCGGGACAGGGGGCGTACGAGCAGTACTTC
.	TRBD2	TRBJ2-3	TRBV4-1	CASSLRTSGSRTDTQYF	TGCGCCAGCAGCCTTCGAACTAGCGGGAGTAGGACAGATACGCAGTATTTT
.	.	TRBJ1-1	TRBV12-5	CASGRENTEAFF	TGTGCTAGTGGGCGGGAAAACACTGAAGCTTTCTTT
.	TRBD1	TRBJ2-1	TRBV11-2	CASSYHRGNEQFF	TGTGCCAGCAGCTACCACAGGGGTAATGAGCAGTTCTTC
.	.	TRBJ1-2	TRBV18	CASSPRQESGYTF	TGTGCCAGCTCACCACGACAGGAATCGGGCTACACCTTC
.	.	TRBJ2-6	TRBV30	CAWQDSGANVLTF	TGTGCCTGGCAGGACTCTGGGGCCAACGTCCTGACTTTC
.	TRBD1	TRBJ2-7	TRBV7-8	CASSLEGQGLVVEQYF	TGTGCCAGCAGCTTAGAAGGACAGGGTCTAGTAGTCGAGCAGTACTTC
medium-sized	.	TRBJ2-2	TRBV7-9	CASRSGVAGELFF	TGTGCCAGCAGGTCGGGGGTCGCCGGGGAGCTGTTTTTT
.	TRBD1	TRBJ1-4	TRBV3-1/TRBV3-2	CASSQETGDSEKLFF	TGTGCCAGCAGCCAAGAGACAGGGGATTCTGAAAAACTGTTTTTT
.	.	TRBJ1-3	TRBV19	CASSIWREPNHLPTIYF	TGTGCCAGTAGTATCTGGCGGGAACCCAATCACCTGCCCACCATATATTTT
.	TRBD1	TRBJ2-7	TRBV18	CASSLGQGAYYEQYF	TGTGCCAGCTCACTTGGACAGGGGGCCTACTACGAGCAGTACTTC
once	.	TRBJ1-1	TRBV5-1	CASGGSGMNTEAFF	TGCGCCAGCGGCGGGTCCGGCATGAACACTGAAGCTTTCTTT
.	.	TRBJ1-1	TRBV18	CASSPLQTYTEAFF	TGTGCCAGCTCACCACTACAGACGTACACTGAAGCTTTCTTT
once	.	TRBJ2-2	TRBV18	CASSPLSQPNTGELFF	TGTGCCAGCTCACCATTGTCACAGCCGAACACCGGGGAGCTGTTTTTT
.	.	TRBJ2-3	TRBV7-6	CASSFPAGDTQYF	TGTGCCAGCAGCTTCCCAGCGGGAGATACGCAGTATTTT
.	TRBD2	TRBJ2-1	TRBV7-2	CASSPGTSNEQFF	TGTGCCAGCAGCCCCGGGACTAGCAATGAGCAGTTCTTC
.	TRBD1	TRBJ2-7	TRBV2	CASSERTGDHRPYF	TGTGCCAGCAGTGAGAGGACAGGGGATCATAGGCCGTACTTC